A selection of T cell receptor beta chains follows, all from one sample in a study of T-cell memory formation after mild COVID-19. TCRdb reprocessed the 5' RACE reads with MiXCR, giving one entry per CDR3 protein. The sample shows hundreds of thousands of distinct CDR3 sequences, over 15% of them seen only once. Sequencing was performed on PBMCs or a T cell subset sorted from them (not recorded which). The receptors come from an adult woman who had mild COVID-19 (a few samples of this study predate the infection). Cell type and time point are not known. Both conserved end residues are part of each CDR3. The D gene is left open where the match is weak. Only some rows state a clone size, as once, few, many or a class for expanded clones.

CDR3aa: CASSHSDRGNTEAFF
CDR3nt: TGCGCCAGCAGCCACTCGGACAGGGGGAACACTGAAGCTTTCTTT
d_gene: TRBD1
abundance: NA
j_gene: TRBJ1-1
v_gene: TRBV4-1

CDR3aa: CASSFLVRDNEQFF
CDR3nt: TGTGCCAGCAGTTTTTTAGTCCGGGACAATGAGCAGTTCTTC
d_gene: NA
abundance: NA
j_gene: TRBJ2-1
v_gene: TRBV12-3/TRBV12-4

CDR3aa: CASSHEGMTDTQYF
CDR3nt: TGTGCCAGCAGTCACGAGGGGATGACAGATACGCAGTATTTT
d_gene: NA
abundance: many
j_gene: TRBJ2-3
v_gene: TRBV7-9

CDR3aa: CASSQARGRETQYF
CDR3nt: TGTGCCAGCAGCCAGGCGCGGGGTCGAGAGACCCAGTACTTC
d_gene: NA
abundance: NA
j_gene: TRBJ2-5
v_gene: TRBV7-9

CDR3aa: CASSEVGGDYNEQFF
CDR3nt: TGTGCCAGCAGTGAAGTGGGGGGCGACTACAATGAGCAGTTCTTC
d_gene: NA
abundance: NA
j_gene: TRBJ2-1
v_gene: TRBV2

CDR3aa: CSARDRGWNTEAFF
CDR3nt: TGCAGTGCTAGGGACAGGGGGTGGAACACTGAAGCTTTCTTT
d_gene: TRBD1
abundance: NA
j_gene: TRBJ1-1
v_gene: TRBV20-1

CDR3aa: CASSVTGATNEKLFF
CDR3nt: TGTGCCAGCAGCGTGACAGGTGCAACTAATGAAAAACTGTTTTTT
d_gene: NA
abundance: few
j_gene: TRBJ1-4
v_gene: TRBV9

CDR3aa: CASSLARGASSYEQYF
CDR3nt: TGTGCCAGCAGCTTGGCGCGGGGGGCCTCTTCCTACGAGCAGTACTTC
d_gene: TRBD2
abundance: NA
j_gene: TRBJ2-7
v_gene: TRBV7-9

CDR3aa: CASSESTGFLEAFF
CDR3nt: TGCGCCAGCAGCGAATCGACAGGGTTCCTTGAAGCTTTCTTT
d_gene: TRBD1
abundance: few
j_gene: TRBJ1-1
v_gene: TRBV5-1

CDR3aa: CASSFRTGIKEWETQYF
CDR3nt: TGTGCCAGCTCTTTCCGGACAGGGATCAAAGAGTGGGAGACCCAGTACTTC
d_gene: TRBD1
abundance: NA
j_gene: TRBJ2-5
v_gene: TRBV18

CDR3aa: CSARNWRQYNEQFF
CDR3nt: TGCAGTGCTAGGAATTGGAGGCAGTACAATGAGCAGTTCTTC
d_gene: NA
abundance: many
j_gene: TRBJ2-1
v_gene: TRBV20-1

CDR3aa: CASTSGYEQYF
CDR3nt: TGTGCCAGCACGAGCGGCTACGAGCAGTACTTC
d_gene: NA
abundance: few
j_gene: TRBJ2-7
v_gene: TRBV6-2/TRBV6-3

CDR3aa: CASSPDGEAFF
CDR3nt: TGTGCCAGCAGTCCCGACGGTGAAGCTTTCTTT
d_gene: NA
abundance: NA
j_gene: TRBJ1-1
v_gene: TRBV12-3/TRBV12-4

CDR3aa: CASSFRDRPPTEAFF
CDR3nt: TGTGCCAGCAGTTTCCGGGACAGGCCCCCAACTGAAGCTTTCTTT
d_gene: TRBD1
abundance: NA
j_gene: TRBJ1-1
v_gene: TRBV27

CDR3aa: CASSLKVSGDEQYF
CDR3nt: TGCGCCAGCAGCTTGAAAGTTAGCGGGGACGAGCAGTACTTC
d_gene: TRBD2
abundance: few
j_gene: TRBJ2-7
v_gene: TRBV5-1

CDR3aa: CASSPGTSGRRTQYF
CDR3nt: TGTGCCAGCAGCCCTGGGACTAGCGGGAGGCGGACCCAGTACTTC
d_gene: TRBD2
abundance: NA
j_gene: TRBJ2-5
v_gene: TRBV5-5

CDR3aa: CQTGRRSTQETQYF
CDR3nt: TGCCAAACGGGAAGGCGGAGTACACAAGAGACCCAGTACTTC
d_gene: NA
abundance: NA
j_gene: TRBJ2-5
v_gene: TRBV20-1

CDR3aa: CATRGTSTDTQYF
CDR3nt: TGTGCCACTCGCGGGACTAGCACAGATACGCAGTATTTT
d_gene: NA
abundance: NA
j_gene: TRBJ2-3
v_gene: TRBV3-1

CDR3aa: CASSYFGLAGENEQFF
CDR3nt: TGTGCCAGCAGTTACTTCGGACTAGCGGGAGAAAATGAGCAGTTCTTC
d_gene: TRBD2
abundance: few
j_gene: TRBJ2-1
v_gene: TRBV6-5

CDR3aa: CASSPWDSTGNTIYF
CDR3nt: TGTGCCAGCTCACCCTGGGACAGCACTGGAAACACCATATATTTT
d_gene: TRBD1
abundance: NA
j_gene: TRBJ1-3
v_gene: TRBV18

CDR3aa: CASSLRGLAMGNIQYF
CDR3nt: TGTGCCAGCAGTTTACGAGGACTAGCGATGGGAAACATTCAGTACTTC
d_gene: TRBD2
abundance: NA
j_gene: TRBJ2-4
v_gene: TRBV12-3/TRBV12-4

CDR3aa: CASSLWFGVDNEQFF
CDR3nt: TGTGCCAGCAGCTTATGGTTTGGGGTCGACAATGAGCAGTTCTTC
d_gene: NA
abundance: few
j_gene: TRBJ2-1
v_gene: TRBV7-2

CDR3aa: CASSLGFAPYEQYF
CDR3nt: TGTGCCAGCAGTTTAGGGTTCGCCCCCTACGAGCAGTACTTC
d_gene: NA
abundance: NA
j_gene: TRBJ2-7
v_gene: TRBV12-3/TRBV12-4

CDR3aa: CASSLGLQGLNTEAFF
CDR3nt: TGCGCCAGCAGCTTGGGGTTACAGGGGTTGAACACTGAAGCTTTCTTT
d_gene: TRBD1
abundance: NA
j_gene: TRBJ1-1
v_gene: TRBV5-1

CDR3aa: CAWRAKGQGAYEQYF
CDR3nt: TGTGCCTGGAGAGCAAAGGGACAGGGGGCCTACGAGCAGTACTTC
d_gene: TRBD1
abundance: few
j_gene: TRBJ2-7
v_gene: TRBV30

CDR3aa: CASNSQGGGTEAFF
CDR3nt: TGTGCCAGCAACTCACAGGGAGGGGGCACTGAAGCTTTCTTT
d_gene: NA
abundance: NA
j_gene: TRBJ1-1
v_gene: TRBV5-6

CDR3aa: CASSLGLAGREQFF
CDR3nt: TGTGCCAGCAGCTTGGGTCTAGCGGGCAGAGAGCAGTTCTTC
d_gene: TRBD2
abundance: few
j_gene: TRBJ2-1
v_gene: TRBV5-4

CDR3aa: CSATASVAGGPYEQYF
CDR3nt: TGCAGTGCAACGGCCTCGGTAGCGGGGGGACCCTACGAGCAGTACTTC
d_gene: TRBD2
abundance: few
j_gene: TRBJ2-7
v_gene: TRBV20-1

CDR3aa: CAWGTSGGTYEQYF
CDR3nt: TGTGCCTGGGGGACTAGCGGGGGAACCTACGAGCAGTACTTC
d_gene: TRBD2
abundance: few
j_gene: TRBJ2-7
v_gene: TRBV30

CDR3aa: CAVSGSYNEQFF
CDR3nt: TGTGCCGTGAGCGGGAGCTACAATGAGCAGTTCTTC
d_gene: TRBD2
abundance: NA
j_gene: TRBJ2-1
v_gene: TRBV6-2/TRBV6-3

CDR3aa: CSASTGPSTDTQYF
CDR3nt: TGCAGTGCTAGTACTGGACCTAGCACAGATACGCAGTATTTT
d_gene: NA
abundance: NA
j_gene: TRBJ2-3
v_gene: TRBV20-1

CDR3aa: CSVYGGLRSTGELFF
CDR3nt: TGCAGCGTTTATGGGGGGCTACGTTCTACCGGGGAGCTGTTTTTT
d_gene: NA
abundance: NA
j_gene: TRBJ2-2
v_gene: TRBV29-1

CDR3aa: CASSQDLSFEGNEQFF
CDR3nt: TGCGCCAGCAGCCAAGATCTGAGCTTTGAAGGCAATGAGCAGTTCTTC
d_gene: NA
abundance: few
j_gene: TRBJ2-1
v_gene: TRBV4-3

CDR3aa: CASSAGLASYEQYF
CDR3nt: TGTGCCAGCAGCGCGGGACTAGCATCCTACGAGCAGTACTTC
d_gene: TRBD2
abundance: few
j_gene: TRBJ2-7
v_gene: TRBV9